A selection of T cell receptor beta chains follows, all from one sample in a study of T cells after yellow fever vaccination. TCRdb re-analysed the 5' RACE reads in MiXCR, keeping a single row per CDR3 protein. Altogether some 560,000 distinct CDR3 sequences are present, around a sixth being singletons, with the ten largest covering 15% to 20%. The input for sequencing was PBMCs, taken 4 to 5 days after the first yellow fever vaccination. The receptors come from a young man who received the YFV17D yellow fever vaccine. CDR3s include the opening cysteine and the closing phenylalanine or tryptophan. D genes are given only for firm matches. Not all rows give a size; the values are once, few, many and, for expanded clones, a class.

size	V	D	J	CDR3	DNA
-	TRBV7-2	-	TRBJ2-1	CASSLTGLEQFF	TGTGCCAGCAGCCTTACAGGGCTCGAGCAGTTCTTC
few	TRBV5-1	-	TRBJ1-4	CASSPGTSTNEKLFF	TGCGCCAGCAGCCCGGGGACATCAACTAATGAAAAACTGTTTTTT
few	TRBV7-2	-	TRBJ1-2	CASSPTVLLDYGYTF	TGTGCCAGCAGCCCGACAGTCCTCTTGGACTATGGCTACACCTTC
-	TRBV20-1	-	TRBJ2-3	CSAPTWTANTQYF	TGCAGTGCCCCTACCTGGACAGCAAATACGCAGTATTTT
once	TRBV6-4	-	TRBJ1-2	CASSDTGTNYGYTF	TGTGCCAGCAGTGACACGGGAACGAACTATGGCTACACCTTC
-	TRBV5-6	TRBD1	TRBJ1-2	CASGDSKNYGYTF	TGTGCCAGCGGGGACAGCAAGAACTATGGCTACACCTTC
-	TRBV4-2	TRBD1	TRBJ2-5	CASSHYGGQGEETQYF	TGTGCCAGCAGCCATTATGGGGGACAGGGAGAAGAGACCCAGTACTTC
-	TRBV20-1	-	TRBJ2-7	CSVDPGTYEQYF	TGCAGTGTGGACCCAGGGACCTACGAGCAGTACTTC
few	TRBV6-1	-	TRBJ1-1	CASSRTYSSTEAFF	TGTGCCAGCAGCCGAACTTACAGCAGCACTGAAGCTTTCTTT
few	TRBV20-1	-	TRBJ1-1	CSARWQANTEAFF	TGCAGTGCTAGATGGCAGGCTAACACTGAAGCTTTCTTT
few	TRBV6-6	-	TRBJ2-3	CASSSARTSTQYF	TGTGCCAGCAGCTCAGCGAGGACATCGACGCAGTATTTT
-	TRBV25-1	-	TRBJ2-5	CASSEWLWGQETQYF	TGTGCCAGCAGTGAATGGCTCTGGGGGCAAGAGACCCAGTACTTC
few	TRBV12-3/TRBV12-4	TRBD1	TRBJ1-1	CASRETGGAEAFF	TGTGCCAGCAGAGAGACAGGGGGCGCAGAAGCTTTCTTT
many	TRBV11-2	-	TRBJ2-5	CASRVATQETQYF	TGTGCCAGCAGAGTGGCGACCCAAGAGACCCAGTACTTC
-	TRBV20-1	TRBD2	TRBJ2-3	CSARGATSGASLSTDTQYF	TGCAGTGCTAGAGGTGCGACTAGCGGGGCCTCTCTTAGCACAGATACGCAGTATTTT
few	TRBV7-9	TRBD1	TRBJ2-7	CASSPTGGHEQYF	TGTGCCAGCAGCCCGACAGGGGGTCACGAGCAGTACTTC
few	TRBV14	-	TRBJ1-1	CASSPRGRTEAFF	TGTGCCAGCAGCCCTAGGGGACGGACTGAAGCTTTCTTT
-	TRBV7-2	-	TRBJ1-1	CASRHTGRWAFF	TGTGCCAGCCGCCACACGGGGAGATGGGCTTTCTTT
-	TRBV27	TRBD1	TRBJ1-6	CASGALTGGQNSPLHF	TGTGCCAGCGGGGCCCTGACAGGGGGCCAAAATTCACCCCTCCACTTT
few	TRBV30	-	TRBJ2-1	CAYSFGQAYNEQFF	TGTGCCTACTCTTTTGGCCAGGCCTACAATGAGCAGTTCTTC
-	TRBV19	-	TRBJ2-3	CASSAGTLSDTQYF	TGTGCCAGTAGTGCCGGGACTCTTTCAGATACGCAGTATTTT
few	TRBV4-3	-	TRBJ1-2	CASSQDGPYGYTF	TGCGCCAGCAGCCAAGATGGGCCCTATGGCTACACCTTC
-	TRBV12-1	-	TRBJ1-5	CAMGPGPRLDSNQPQHF	TGTGCCATGGGCCCCGGGCCCCGATTGGATAGCAATCAGCCCCAGCATTTT